The clone carrying this TCR beta chain was seen a few times. No antigen is known for it. This record belongs to a study of identical twins. CDR3 length: 14 residues. Germline CDR1 LGHNA, CDR2 YSLEER. Trimming removed 0 bases at V and 5 bases at J, with 10 bases between. TCRdb reprocessed the 5' RACE reads with MiXCR, giving one entry per CDR3 protein. Here the sample spans 350,000 to 500,000 distinct CDR3 sequences, 18% being singletons. Overall study results and limits: Cord blood's abundant beta clonotypes had fewer insertions, unlike memory repertoires.

This chain uses TRBV4-3 with TRBJ1-2; D ambiguous. The sequence derives from a man aged 50-60 years in good health. The sample taken for sequencing was naive T cells sorted from blood. The CDR3, as DNA: TGCGCCAGCAGCCAAGAAAGCAGAGCTTATGGCTACACCTTC. It encodes CASSQESRAYGYTF.